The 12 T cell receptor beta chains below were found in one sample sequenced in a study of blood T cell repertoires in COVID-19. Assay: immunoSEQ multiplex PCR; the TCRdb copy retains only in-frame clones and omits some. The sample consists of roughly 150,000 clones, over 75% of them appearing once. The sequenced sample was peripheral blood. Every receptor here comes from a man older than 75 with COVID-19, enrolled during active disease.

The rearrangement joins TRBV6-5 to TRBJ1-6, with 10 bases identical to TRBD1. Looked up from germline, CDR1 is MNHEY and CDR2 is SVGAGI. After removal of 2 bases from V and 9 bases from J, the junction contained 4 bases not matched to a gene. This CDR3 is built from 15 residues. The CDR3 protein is CASSYGTGVGSPLHF. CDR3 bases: TGTGCCAGCAGTTACGGGACAGGGGTTGGTTCACCCCTCCACTTT.

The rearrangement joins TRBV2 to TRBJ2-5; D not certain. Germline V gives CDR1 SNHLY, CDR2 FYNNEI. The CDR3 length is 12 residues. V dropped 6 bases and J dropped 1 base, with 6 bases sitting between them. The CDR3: CASSPVQETQYF. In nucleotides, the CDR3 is TGTGCCAGCAGCCCTGTCCAAGAGACCCAGTACTTC.

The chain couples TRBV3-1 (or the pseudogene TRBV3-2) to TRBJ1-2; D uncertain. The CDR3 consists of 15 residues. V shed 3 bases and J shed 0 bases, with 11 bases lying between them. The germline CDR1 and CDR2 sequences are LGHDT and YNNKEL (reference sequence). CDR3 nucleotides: TGTGCCAGCAGCCAGGGTCGGGGTACTAACTATGGCTACACCTTC. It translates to CASSQGRGTNYGYTF.

This CDR3 is CASSFRAQGFTGELFF. The CDR3 coding sequence is TGTGCCAGCAGCTTCCGGGCGCAGGGTTTCACCGGGGAGCTGTTTTTT. The gene calls are TRBV11-3 and TRBJ2-2; D perhaps matches TRBD1 (5 bases). Deletions cut 3 bases from V and 4 bases from J, with 15 bases between. The CDR3 is made up of 16 amino acids. In germline, CDR1 is SGHNT, CDR2 YENEEA.

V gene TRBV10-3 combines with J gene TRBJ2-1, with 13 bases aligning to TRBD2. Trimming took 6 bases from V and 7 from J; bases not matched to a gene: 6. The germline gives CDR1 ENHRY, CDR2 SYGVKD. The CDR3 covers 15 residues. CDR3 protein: CAIRTGTSGKNEQFF. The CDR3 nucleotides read TGTGCCATCAGAACCGGGACTAGCGGGAAAAATGAGCAGTTCTTC.

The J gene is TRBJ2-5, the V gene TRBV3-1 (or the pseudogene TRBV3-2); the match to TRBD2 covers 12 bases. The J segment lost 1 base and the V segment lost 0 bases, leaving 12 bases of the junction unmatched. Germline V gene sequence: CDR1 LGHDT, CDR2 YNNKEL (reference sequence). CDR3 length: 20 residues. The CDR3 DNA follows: TGTGCCAGCAGCCAAGACCACCCTCTGACTAGCGGGGGACCCCAAGAGACCCAGTACTTC. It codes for CASSQDHPLTSGGPQETQYF.

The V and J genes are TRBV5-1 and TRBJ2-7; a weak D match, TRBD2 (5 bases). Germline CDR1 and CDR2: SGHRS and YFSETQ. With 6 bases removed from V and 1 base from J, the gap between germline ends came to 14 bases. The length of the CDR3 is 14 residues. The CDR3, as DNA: TGCGCCAGCAACCCCGGACTCGAATCCTACGAGCAGTACTTC. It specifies CASNPGLESYEQYF.

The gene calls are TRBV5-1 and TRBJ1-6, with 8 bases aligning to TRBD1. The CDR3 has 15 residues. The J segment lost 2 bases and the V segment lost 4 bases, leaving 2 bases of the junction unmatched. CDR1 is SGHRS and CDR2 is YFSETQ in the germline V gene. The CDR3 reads CASSRDRPYNSPLHF. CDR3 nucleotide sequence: TGCGCCAGCAGCCGGGACAGGCCCTATAATTCACCCCTCCACTTT.

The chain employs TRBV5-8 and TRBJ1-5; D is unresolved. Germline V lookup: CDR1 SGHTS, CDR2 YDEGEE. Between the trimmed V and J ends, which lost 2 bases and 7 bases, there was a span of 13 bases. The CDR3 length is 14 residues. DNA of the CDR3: TGTGCCAGCAGCTTCTCAGGATTCTGGCAGCCCCAGCATTTT. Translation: CASSFSGFWQPQHF.

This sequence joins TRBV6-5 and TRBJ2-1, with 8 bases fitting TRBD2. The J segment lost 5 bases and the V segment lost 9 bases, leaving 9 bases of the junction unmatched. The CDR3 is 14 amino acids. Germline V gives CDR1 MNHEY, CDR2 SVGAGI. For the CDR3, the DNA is TGTGCCAGTTCCAATGCGGGGGGCAACAATGAGCAGTTCTTC. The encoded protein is CASSNAGGNNEQFF.

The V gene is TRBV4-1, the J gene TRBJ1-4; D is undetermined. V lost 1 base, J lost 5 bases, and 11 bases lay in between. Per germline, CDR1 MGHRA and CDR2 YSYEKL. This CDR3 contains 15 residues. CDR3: CASSQVEGGNEKLFF. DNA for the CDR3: TGCGCCAGCAGCCAAGTTGAGGGTGGGAATGAAAAACTGTTTTTT.

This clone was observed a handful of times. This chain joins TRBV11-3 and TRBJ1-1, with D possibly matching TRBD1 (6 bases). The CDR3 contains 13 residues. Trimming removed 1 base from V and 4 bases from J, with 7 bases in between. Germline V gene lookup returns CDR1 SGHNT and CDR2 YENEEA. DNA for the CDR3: TGTGCCAGCAGCTTAGTACAGGGCACTGAAGCTTTCTTT. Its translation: CASSLVQGTEAFF.